This entry lists 22 T cell receptor beta chains sequenced from one sample in a study of T cell therapy after organ transplantation. TCRdb keeps only in-frame clones here, not all; method: immunoSEQ multiplex PCR. The sample holds about 48,000 clones, about 95% seen once. These receptors lack a known antigen. The sequences come from CD8+ T cells from blood, collected before autologous CMV-specific T cell therapy. The receptors were gathered from a human patient who had received a solid organ transplant and had CMV disease.

This rearrangement joins TRBV25-1 to TRBJ1-2; 7 bases are shared with TRBD1. Trimming at V came to 3 bases and at J to 4 bases, leaving 11 bases not matched to a gene. The CDR3 length is 16 residues. Germline loops: CDR1 MGHDK, CDR2 SYGVNS. Here the CDR3 reads CASSDRVGGEPYGYTF. The DNA of the CDR3 is TGTGCCAGCAGTGATCGCGTAGGGGGCGAACCCTATGGCTACACCTTC.

The chain is built from TRBV9 and TRBJ1-1, with 12 positions matching TRBD1. Per the germline V gene, CDR1 is SGDLS and CDR2 is YYNGEE. J was trimmed by 4 bases and V by 3 bases; bases with no gene match: 7. The CDR3 is 16 amino acids. The CDR3 sequence: CASSAGTGGAGTEAFF. CDR3 nucleotides: TGTGCCAGCAGCGCCGGGACAGGGGGCGCGGGCACTGAAGCTTTCTTT.

The rearrangement uses TRBV9 and TRBJ1-6; possibly TRBD1 for D (5 bases). This CDR3 region has 15 residues. Trimming removed 2 bases at V and 8 bases at J, with 14 bases between. Germline V lookup: CDR1 SGDLS, CDR2 YYNGEE. In DNA form, the CDR3 reads TGTGCCAGCAGCGTTGAGGGCAGAGGGGATTCACCCCTCCACTTT. Translated, it gives CASSVEGRGDSPLHF.

About this clone: At the DNA level, this CDR3 is encoded by other sequences in the same sample as well. The chain joins TRBV20-1 to TRBJ1-2, with a possible D match to TRBD1 (6 bases). CDR1 DFQATT and CDR2 SNEGSKA come from the germline V gene (reference sequence). V was pared by 6 bases and J by 10 bases, with 15 bases between. This CDR3 has 11 residues. The CDR3 DNA reads as TGCAGTGCAGGGGCAACAGGGTTCTACACCTTC. This translates into CSAGATGFYTF.

This chain uses TRBV5-1 with TRBJ2-6, with D perhaps being TRBD1 or TRBD2 (5 bases each). Germline V gene lookup returns CDR1 SGHRS and CDR2 YFSETQ. The CDR3 covers 17 residues. V was trimmed by 0 bases and J by 0 bases, leaving 10 bases between them. Written as DNA, the CDR3 is TGCGCCAGCAGCTTGGTTCCAGGGAGCTCTGGGGCCAACGTCCTGACTTTC. Translated: CASSLVPGSSGANVLTF. The full variable domain, with the rest looked up from reference TRBV5-1 and TRBJ2-6, is KAGVTQTPRYLIKTRGQQVTLSCSPISGHRSVSWYQQTPGQGLQFLFEYFSETQRNKGNFPGRFSGRQFSNSRSEMNVSTLELGDSALYLCASSLVPGSSGANVLTFGAGSRLTVL.

The rearrangement joins TRBV7-9 to TRBJ1-5; 10 nucleotides match TRBD1. The junction had 15 bases not matched to a gene; V was cut back by 5 bases and J by 5 bases. CDR1 and CDR2 from the germline V gene are SEHNR and FQNEAQ (reference sequence). The CDR3 loop spans 18 amino acids. The CDR3 loop is CASSGGMWDRGGHQPQHF. The DNA for the CDR3 is TGTGCCAGCAGCGGGGGAATGTGGGACAGGGGTGGCCATCAGCCCCAGCATTTT.

The chain is built from TRBV6-5 and TRBJ2-1; a weak D match, TRBD2 (6 bases). The CDR3 loop spans 15 amino acids. Trimming stripped 7 bases from V and 5 bases from J, with 18 bases between. CDR1 and CDR2 (germline): MNHEY, SVGAGI. The CDR3 region is CASKGTADPDNEQFF. CDR3 DNA: TGTGCCAGCAAAGGGACTGCGGACCCAGACAATGAGCAGTTCTTC.

The CDR3 bases are TGTGCCAGCAGTAACCCGGGACAGACCTACGAGCAGTACTTC. It codes for CASSNPGQTYEQYF. The rearrangement uses TRBV27 and TRBJ2-7; 7 bases line up with TRBD1. V dropped 5 bases and J dropped 2; count of bases not matched to a gene: 6. The CDR3 contains 14 residues. Looked up from germline, CDR1 is MNHEY and CDR2 is SMNVEV (reference sequence).

V usage is TRBV4-2 and J usage is TRBJ1-4; tentative D call: TRBD1 (5 bases). The germline V gene has CDR1 LGHNA and CDR2 YNFKEQ. This CDR3 spans 17 amino acids. The V gene lost 0 bases and the J gene lost 1 base, with 12 bases spanning the gap. CDR3 nucleotide sequence: TGTGCCAGCAGCCAAGAGGGGGAAGGGGAAACTAATGAAAAACTGTTTTTT. Translating it yields CASSQEGEGETNEKLFF.

The DNA for the CDR3 is TGTGCCAGCAGTCCACTCTGGGGGTCGGGAAATAATGAAAAACTGTTTTTT. Residues: CASSPLWGSGNNEKLFF. The chain employs TRBV27 and TRBJ1-4, with D possibly TRBD1 on 5 matching bases. The CDR3 is 17 residues long. Per the germline V gene, CDR1 is MNHEY and CDR2 is SMNVEV (reference sequence). With 5 bases removed from V and 4 bases from J, the gap between germline ends came to 20 bases. The full variable domain, its missing parts supplied by reference TRBV27 and TRBJ1-4, is EAQVTQNPRYLITVTGKKLTVTCSQNMNHEYMSWYRQDPGLGLRQIYYSMNVEVTDKGDVPEGYKVSRKEKRNFPLILESPSPNQTSLYFCASSPLWGSGNNEKLFFGSGTQLSVL.

The J gene is TRBJ1-1, the V gene TRBV7-2, with 7 bases matching TRBD1. Trimming at V came to 3 bases and at J to 0 bases, leaving 1 base not matched to a gene. This CDR3 is built from 14 residues. The V gene's germline CDR1 is SGHTA and CDR2 FQGNSA. The CDR3 DNA is TGTGCCAGCAGCTTGCAGGGGGTGAACACTGAAGCTTTCTTT. Residues: CASSLQGVNTEAFF.

This chain connects TRBV27 to TRBJ2-7; D is uncertain. The CDR3 spans 13 residues. Germline CDR1 is MNHEY and CDR2 is SMNVEV (reference sequence). Trimming removed 2 bases from V and 2 bases from J, with 7 bases in between. In DNA, the CDR3 is TGTGCCAGCAGTTTAACAGAGACCTACGAGCAGTACTTC. Amino acids: CASSLTETYEQYF.

This chain uses TRBV6-1 with TRBJ2-3; 8 nucleotides line up with TRBD2. Losses at the gene ends were 3 bases for V and 3 bases for J; bases not matched to a gene: 8. The CDR3 consists of 16 residues. CDR1 and CDR2 from the germline V gene are MNHNS and SASEGT. CDR3: CASSDQPGLGTDTQYF. CDR3 in DNA: TGTGCCAGCAGTGACCAACCGGGACTAGGGACAGATACGCAGTATTTT.

For the CDR3, the DNA is TGTGCCAGCAGCTTCCTACTCCAAGGGACCCACTACGAGCAGTACTTC. This translates into CASSFLLQGTHYEQYF. This chain links TRBV7-9 with TRBJ2-7; perhaps D is TRBD1 or TRBD2 (5 bases each). Trimming left V 3 bases short and J 3 bases short, with 18 bases between. The CDR3 extends over 16 amino acids. Germline CDR1 is SEHNR and CDR2 is FQNEAQ (reference sequence).

The chain links TRBV10-3 to TRBJ2-2; 7 bases are a match to TRBD1. With 4 bases clipped from V and 2 bases from J, the junction kept 4 bases outside the gene matches. CDR1 and CDR2 (germline): ENHRY, SYGVKD. The CDR3 contains 15 residues. CDR3 sequence (DNA): TGTGCCATCAGTGCCGGGACAGCAAACACCGGGGAGCTGTTTTTT. It specifies CAISAGTANTGELFF.

J is TRBJ2-7 and V is TRBV25-1, with D perhaps TRBD1 or TRBD2 (6 bases each). The V gene's germline CDR1 is MGHDK and CDR2 SYGVNS. V was cut by 2 bases and J by 3 bases, with 11 bases left in between. The CDR3 runs to 14 residues. For the CDR3, the DNA is TGTGCCAGCAGTGAAAGGGGGGCCAACTACGAGCAGTACTTC. This translates into CASSERGANYEQYF.

The rearrangement links TRBV28 to TRBJ2-1, with 9 bases identical to TRBD1. V was pared by 3 bases and J by 5 bases, with 17 bases of the junction left unmatched. CDR1 and CDR2 from the germline V gene are MDHEN and SYDVKM. This CDR3 has 19 amino acids. For the CDR3, the DNA is TGTGCCAGCAGTTTCCCTAATCCGGGACAGGGAGGCCCTCACAATGAGCAGTTCTTC. Translating gives CASSFPNPGQGGPHNEQFF.

The gene calls are TRBV29-1 and TRBJ1-1; D is perhaps TRBD1 (5 bases). Germline V CDR1 and CDR2: SQVTM, ANQGSEA. Trimming took 2 bases from V and 7 from J, leaving 11 bases between them. The CDR3 totals 12 residues. As DNA, the CDR3 is TGCAGCGTTGAAATGGGGCGGGGTGAAGCTTTCTTT. As protein: CSVEMGRGEAFF.

As DNA, the CDR3 is TGCGCCAGCAGCCAAGATTTCGGGAACACTGAAGCTTTCTTT. The encoded protein is CASSQDFGNTEAFF. The chain employs TRBV4-3 and TRBJ1-1, with D uncertain. The CDR3 is made up of 14 amino acids. Per the germline V gene, CDR1 is LGHNA and CDR2 is YSLEER. V shed 0 bases and J shed 1 base, with 6 bases lying between them.

This chain links TRBV5-4 with TRBJ1-2, with a weak D call TRBD1 (5 bases). The germline V gene encodes CDR1 SGHNT and CDR2 YYREEE (reference sequence). The CDR3 runs 13 residues. Trimming stripped 2 bases from V and 6 bases from J, with 11 bases between. CDR3 in DNA: TGTGCCAGCAGCTTCTCGGGGGTTGATGGCTACACCTTC. It encodes CASSFSGVDGYTF.

CDR3 coding DNA: TGCGCCAGCAGCCCCTGGGGACAGACAACGGGCTACACCTTC. Amino acid sequence: CASSPWGQTTGYTF. V gene TRBV5-1 combines with J gene TRBJ1-2, with 7 bases that match TRBD1. Germline V gene data show CDR1 as SGHRS and CDR2 as YFSETQ. The CDR3 runs to 14 residues. Trimming removed 4 bases from V and 8 bases from J; junction bases left unmatched: 11.

The rearrangement uses TRBV6-5 and TRBJ2-7; tentative D call: TRBD1 (6 bases). Deletions cut 2 bases from V and 3 bases from J, with 8 bases between. The CDR3 length is 13 residues. The germline V gene has CDR1 MNHEY and CDR2 SVGAGI. In nucleotides, the CDR3 is TGTGCCAGCAGTTACGGCAGGGGCTACGAGCAGTACTTC. Its translation is CASSYGRGYEQYF.